One and the same sample provided the 3 T cell receptor beta chains below, sequenced in a study of T cell responses to AZD1222 COVID-19 vaccine. TCRdb's table, derived via immunoSEQ multiplex PCR, lists solely in-frame clones and lacks some. The sample lists 95,000 to 100,000 clones, 87% occurring once. This material consisted of peripheral blood, taken 28 days after the second AZD1222 dose. The receptors stem from an adult who received the AZD1222 COVID-19 vaccine.

The chain is built from TRBV7-2 and TRBJ2-1, with D perhaps matching TRBD2 (5 bases). The CDR3 is made up of 15 amino acids. V lost 2 bases to trimming and J lost 2 bases, with 10 bases between them. Germline CDR1 and CDR2: SGHTA and FQGNSA. The CDR3 nucleotides read TGTGCCAGCAGCTTAAGAGGGAGCACCTACAATGAGCAGTTCTTC. It codes for CASSLRGSTYNEQFF.

This sequence joins TRBV6-6 and TRBJ1-2; TRBD1 matches at 9 bases. CDR1 and CDR2 (germline): MNHNY, SVGAGI (reference sequence). The CDR3 is made up of 14 amino acids. The V and J ends lost 7 bases and 2 bases, in that order; junction bases with no gene match: 5. The CDR3 DNA is TGTGCCAGCACCTGGACAGGGGTAAACTATGGCTACACCTTC. It translates to CASTWTGVNYGYTF.

The chain employs TRBV6-5 and TRBJ1-6; D gene ambiguous. The CDR3 runs to 15 residues. V was cut by 7 bases and J by 0 bases, with 10 bases left in between. The germline CDR1 and CDR2 sequences are MNHEY and SVGAGI. For the CDR3, the DNA is TGTGCCAGCACCCTAGAGTCCTCCTATAATTCACCCCTCCACTTT. Its translation: CASTLESSYNSPLHF.